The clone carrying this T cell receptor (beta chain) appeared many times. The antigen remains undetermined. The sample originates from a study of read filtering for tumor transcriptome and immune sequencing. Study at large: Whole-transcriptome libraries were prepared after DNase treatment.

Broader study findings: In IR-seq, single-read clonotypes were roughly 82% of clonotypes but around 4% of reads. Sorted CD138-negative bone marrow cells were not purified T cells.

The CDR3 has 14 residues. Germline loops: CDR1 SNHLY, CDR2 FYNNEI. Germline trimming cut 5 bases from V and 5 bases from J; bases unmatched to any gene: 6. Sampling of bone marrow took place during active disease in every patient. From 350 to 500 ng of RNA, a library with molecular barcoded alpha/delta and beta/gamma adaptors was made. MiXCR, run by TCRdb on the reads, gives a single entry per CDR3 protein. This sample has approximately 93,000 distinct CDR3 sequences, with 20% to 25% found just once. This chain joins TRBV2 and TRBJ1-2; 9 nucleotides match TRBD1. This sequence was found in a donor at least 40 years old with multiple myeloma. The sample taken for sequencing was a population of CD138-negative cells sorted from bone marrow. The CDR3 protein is CASSFGTGMYGYTF. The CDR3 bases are TGTGCCAGCAGTTTCGGGACAGGGATGTATGGCTACACCTTC.